These 5 T cell receptor beta chains were all obtained from the same sample, sequenced in a study of cytotoxic CD8 clonotypes in ibrutinib-treated CLL. TCRdb's copy holds only in-frame clones and misses some; the assay was immunoSEQ multiplex PCR. The sample contains about 270,000 clones, roughly three quarters of which appear only once. The sequencing here drew on PBMCs, taken at disease progression, from a patient treated with ibrutinib. These receptors were taken from a human donor with chronic lymphocytic leukemia.

The CDR3 sequence: CASTGTGGWSSYEQYF. The CDR3 nucleotides are TGTGCCAGCACCGGGACAGGGGGTTGGAGTTCCTACGAGCAGTACTTC. The V and J genes are TRBV10-3 and TRBJ2-5, with 11 bases lining up with TRBD1. The end of the DNA aligns better with TRBJ2-7, so the J call may be wrong. The CDR3 runs 16 residues. Germline-derived CDR1 and CDR2 are ENHRY and SYGVKD.

The chain employs TRBV11-3 and TRBJ2-1; D uncertain. This CDR3 is built from 14 residues. Trimming removed 1 base from V and 5 bases from J, with 9 bases in between. From germline, CDR1 is SGHNT and CDR2 YENEEA. CDR3: CASSLGRGNNEQFF. As DNA, the CDR3 is TGTGCCAGCAGCTTAGGGCGTGGAAACAATGAGCAGTTCTTC.

The chain combines TRBV9 with TRBJ1-3, with 9 bases lining up with TRBD1. The ends lost 4 bases at V and 2 bases at J; junction bases unmatched: 10. Germline V gene lookup returns CDR1 SGDLS and CDR2 YYNGEE. The CDR3 loop spans 17 amino acids. Here the CDR3 reads CASSSSQTGGAGNTIYF. The CDR3 DNA reads TGTGCCAGCAGCTCCTCCCAGACAGGGGGGGCTGGAAACACCATATATTTT.

The chain has TRBV10-2 and TRBJ2-7, with unresolved D. The CDR3 is 11 residues long. Germline CDR1 is WSHSY and CDR2 is SAAADI. V gave up 2 bases and J gave up 3 bases, with 2 bases separating them. The CDR3 region is CASSELYEQYF. DNA of the CDR3: TGCGCCAGCAGTGAGCTCTACGAGCAGTACTTC.

The chain couples TRBV7-9 to TRBJ2-1; 12 positions match TRBD2. V lost 4 bases to trimming and J lost 9 bases; unmatched junction nucleotides: 7. Germline V CDR1 and CDR2: SEHNR, FQNEAQ (reference sequence). This CDR3 has 15 amino acids. CDR3 loop: CASSSTSGGLGEQFF. CDR3 sequence (DNA): TGTGCCAGCAGCTCCACTAGCGGGGGGCTGGGTGAGCAGTTCTTC.